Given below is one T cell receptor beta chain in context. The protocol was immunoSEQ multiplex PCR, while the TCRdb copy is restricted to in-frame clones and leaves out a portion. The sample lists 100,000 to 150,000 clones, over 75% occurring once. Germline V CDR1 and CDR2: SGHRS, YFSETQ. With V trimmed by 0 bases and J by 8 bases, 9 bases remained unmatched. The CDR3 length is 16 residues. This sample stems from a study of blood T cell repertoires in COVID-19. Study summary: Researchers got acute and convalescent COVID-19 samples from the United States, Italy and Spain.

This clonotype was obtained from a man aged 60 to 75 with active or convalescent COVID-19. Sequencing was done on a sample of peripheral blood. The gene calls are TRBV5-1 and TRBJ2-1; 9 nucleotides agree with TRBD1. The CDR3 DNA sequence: TGCGCCAGCAGCTTGGGGGGCAATACAGGGGGCGATGAGCAGTTCTTC. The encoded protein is CASSLGGNTGGDEQFF.